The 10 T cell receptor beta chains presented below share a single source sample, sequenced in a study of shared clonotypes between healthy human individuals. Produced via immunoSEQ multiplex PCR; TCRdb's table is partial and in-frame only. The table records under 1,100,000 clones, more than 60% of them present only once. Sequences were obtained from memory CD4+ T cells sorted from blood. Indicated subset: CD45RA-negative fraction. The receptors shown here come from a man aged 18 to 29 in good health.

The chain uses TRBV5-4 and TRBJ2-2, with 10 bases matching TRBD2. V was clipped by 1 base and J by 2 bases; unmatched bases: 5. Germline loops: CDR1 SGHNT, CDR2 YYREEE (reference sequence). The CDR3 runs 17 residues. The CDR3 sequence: CASSLLTSGANTGELFF. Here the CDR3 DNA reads TGTGCCAGCAGCTTGTTAACTAGCGGGGCTAACACCGGGGAGCTGTTTTTT.

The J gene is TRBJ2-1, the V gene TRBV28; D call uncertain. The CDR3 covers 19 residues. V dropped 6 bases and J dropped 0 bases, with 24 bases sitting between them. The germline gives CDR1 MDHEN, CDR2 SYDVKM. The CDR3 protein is CASSPSLLSLVGSYNEQFF. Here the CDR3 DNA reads TGTGCCAGCAGCCCCAGTCTCCTATCCCTTGTCGGCTCCTACAATGAGCAGTTCTTC.

For the CDR3, the DNA is TGCGCCAGCAGCCAAGATGGCCCCGAGGATACGCAGTATTTT. Translation: CASSQDGPEDTQYF. The chain employs TRBV4-1 and TRBJ2-3; D call uncertain. In germline, CDR1 is MGHRA, CDR2 YSYEKL. The CDR3 loop spans 14 amino acids. The V end was cut by 0 bases, the J end by 6 bases, with 10 bases between.

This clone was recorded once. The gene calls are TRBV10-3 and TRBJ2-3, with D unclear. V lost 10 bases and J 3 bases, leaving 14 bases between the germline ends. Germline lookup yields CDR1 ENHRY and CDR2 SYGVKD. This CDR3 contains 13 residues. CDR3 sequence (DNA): TGTGCCACGTCGTCCGACCCTACAGATACGCAGTATTTT. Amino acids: CATSSDPTDTQYF.

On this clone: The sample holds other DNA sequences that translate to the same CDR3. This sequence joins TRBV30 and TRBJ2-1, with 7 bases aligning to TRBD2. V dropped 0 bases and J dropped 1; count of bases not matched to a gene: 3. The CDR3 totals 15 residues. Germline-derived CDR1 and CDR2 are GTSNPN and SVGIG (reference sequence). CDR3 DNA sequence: TGTGCCTGGAGTGTACTCGGGGGGTCCTACAATGAGCAGTTCTTC. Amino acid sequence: CAWSVLGGSYNEQFF.

CDR3 nucleotide sequence: TGCGCCAGCAGTAACGACAGTTTCTTAGAGACCCAGTACTTC. This encodes CASSNDSFLETQYF. The rearrangement links TRBV10-2 to TRBJ2-5, with D possibly being TRBD1 (5 bases). Germline values: CDR1 WSHSY, CDR2 SAAADI. V dropped 5 bases and J dropped 4 bases, with 14 bases sitting between them. The CDR3 contains 14 residues.

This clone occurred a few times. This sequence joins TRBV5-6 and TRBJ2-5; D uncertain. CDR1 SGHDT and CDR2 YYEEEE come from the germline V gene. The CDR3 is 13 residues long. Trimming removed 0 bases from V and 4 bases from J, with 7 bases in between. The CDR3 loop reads CASSLVVGETQYF. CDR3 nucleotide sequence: TGTGCCAGCAGCTTGGTCGTAGGAGAGACCCAGTACTTC.

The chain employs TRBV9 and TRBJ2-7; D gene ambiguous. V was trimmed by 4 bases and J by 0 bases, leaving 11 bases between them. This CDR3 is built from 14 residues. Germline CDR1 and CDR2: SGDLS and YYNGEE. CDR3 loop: CASSLTTSSYEQYF. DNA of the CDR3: TGTGCCAGCAGCCTCACGACCAGCTCCTACGAGCAGTACTTC.

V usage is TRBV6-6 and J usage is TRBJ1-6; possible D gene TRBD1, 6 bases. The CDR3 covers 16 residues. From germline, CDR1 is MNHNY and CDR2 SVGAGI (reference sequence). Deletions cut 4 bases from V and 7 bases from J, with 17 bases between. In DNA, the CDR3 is TGTGCCAGCAGTTCCCAGCGGGGGGCGGGGAATTCACCCCTCCACTTT. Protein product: CASSSQRGAGNSPLHF.

The DNA for the CDR3 is TGTGCCAGCAGCTTCTTCTGCGTGTTAGCGGATTACCAAGAGACCCAGTACTTC. This codes for CASSFFCVLADYQETQYF. V gene TRBV12-1 combines with J gene TRBJ2-5; TRBD2 was called by the table and not checked on the DNA. TRBV12-1 is a documented pseudogene. This CDR3 is built from 18 residues.